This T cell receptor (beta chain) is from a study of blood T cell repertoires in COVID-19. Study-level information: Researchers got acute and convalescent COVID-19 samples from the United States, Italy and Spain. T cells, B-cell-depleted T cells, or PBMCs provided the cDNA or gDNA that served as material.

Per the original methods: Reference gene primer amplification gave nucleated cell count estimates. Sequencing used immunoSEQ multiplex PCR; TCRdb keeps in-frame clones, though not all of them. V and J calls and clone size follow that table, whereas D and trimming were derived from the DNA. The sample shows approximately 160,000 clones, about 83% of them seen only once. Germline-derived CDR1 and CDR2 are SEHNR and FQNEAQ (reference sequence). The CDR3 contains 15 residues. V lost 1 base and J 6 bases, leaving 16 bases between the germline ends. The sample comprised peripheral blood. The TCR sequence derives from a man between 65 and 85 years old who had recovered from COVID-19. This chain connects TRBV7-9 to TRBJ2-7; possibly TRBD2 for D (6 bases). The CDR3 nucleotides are TGTGCCAGCAGCTTAGTTTTCGGGAGATCGGGCGAGCAGTACTTC. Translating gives CASSLVFGRSGEQYF.